The clone carrying this T cell receptor (beta chain) occurred a few times. Its specificity is not known. TCRdb fed the RT-PCR reads into MiXCR, producing one record per CDR3 protein. This table holds 500,000 to 550,000 distinct CDR3 sequences, more than 7% found once. This sample was included in a study of response to subunit inactivated influenza vaccine. General observations from the study: Authors suggested few new T cells are recruited by each seasonal influenza vaccination.

The CDR3 spans 16 residues. V dropped 5 bases and J dropped 5; count of bases not matched to a gene: 13. Germline V CDR1 and CDR2: SEHNR, FQNEAQ (reference sequence). Sequenced material: PBMCs from blood, taken roughly 24 months after vaccination. The J gene is TRBJ1-1, the V gene TRBV7-9, with 8 bases fitting TRBD1. The receptor's source is a man aged 50 to 69 who received an inactivated influenza vaccine. The CDR3 region is CASSQDRGVEATEAFF. CDR3 nucleotides: TGTGCCAGCAGCCAAGACAGGGGAGTTGAAGCGACTGAAGCTTTCTTT. Filled out from reference TRBV7-9 and TRBJ1-1, the complete variable domain reads DTGVSQNPRHKITKRGQNVTFRCDPISEHNRLYWYRQTLGQGPEFLTYFQNEAQLEKSRLLSDRFSAERPKGSFSTLEIQRTEQGDSAMYLCASSQDRGVEATEAFFGQGTRLTVV.